The entry below gives a single T cell receptor beta chain sequence along with its context. Its cognate antigen is unknown. This entry is derived from a study of cytomegalovirus exposure and HLA in healthy donors. Germline V gene sequence: CDR1 MNHEY, CDR2 SVGAGI. The CDR3 length is 15 residues. PCR primers comprised 60 Vbeta and 13 Jbeta primers. Method: immunoSEQ multiplex PCR; TCRdb's copy keeps in-frame clones and lacks some. The table has about 140,000 clones, about 80% seen once; the top ten hold roughly 1.4%. Whole-study findings and limits: The classifier, whose performance was assessed in both the original and validation cohorts, reportedly diagnosed cytomegalovirus status with high specificity and sensitivity.

V and J are TRBV6-5 and TRBJ2-5; 10 bases fit TRBD2. The J call may be in error: the DNA end matches TRBJ2-7 better. The sequence came from a man between 25 and 39 years old in good health and CMV-seropositive. The sequencing sample was made of PBMCs. The CDR3 DNA reads as TGTGCCAGCAGCTCCTCTAGCGGGAGCCTCCCCGAGCAGTACTTC. Encoded protein: CASSSSSGSLPEQYF.